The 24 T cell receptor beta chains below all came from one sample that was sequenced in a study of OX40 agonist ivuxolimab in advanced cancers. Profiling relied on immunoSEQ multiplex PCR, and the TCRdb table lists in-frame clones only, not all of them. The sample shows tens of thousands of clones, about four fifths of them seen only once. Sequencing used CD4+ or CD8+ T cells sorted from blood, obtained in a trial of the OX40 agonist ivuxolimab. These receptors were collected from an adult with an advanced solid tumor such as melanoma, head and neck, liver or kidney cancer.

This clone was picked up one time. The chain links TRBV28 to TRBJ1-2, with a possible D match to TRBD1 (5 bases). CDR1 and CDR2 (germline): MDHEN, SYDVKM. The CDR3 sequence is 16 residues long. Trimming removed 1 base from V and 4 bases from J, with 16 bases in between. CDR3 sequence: CASSLSAGTQGYGYTF. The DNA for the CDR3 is TGTGCCAGCAGTTTATCGGCGGGGACGCAGGGCTATGGCTACACCTTC.

The CDR3: CASSQDNRGATGELFF. The CDR3 DNA reads TGTGCCAGCAGCCAAGATAATCGGGGGGCTACCGGGGAGCTGTTTTTT. V and J are TRBV4-2 and TRBJ2-2; D is perhaps TRBD2 (7 bases). Trimming pared 0 bases from V and 5 bases from J, leaving 13 bases between. Looked up from germline, CDR1 is LGHNA and CDR2 is YNFKEQ. The CDR3 length is 16 residues.

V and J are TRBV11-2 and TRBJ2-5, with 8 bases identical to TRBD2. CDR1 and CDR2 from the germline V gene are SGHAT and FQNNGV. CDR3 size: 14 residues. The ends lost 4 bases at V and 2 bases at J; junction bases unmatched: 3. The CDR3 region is CASSSAGGQETQYF. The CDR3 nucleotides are TGTGCCAGCAGCTCGGCGGGGGGACAAGAGACCCAGTACTTC.

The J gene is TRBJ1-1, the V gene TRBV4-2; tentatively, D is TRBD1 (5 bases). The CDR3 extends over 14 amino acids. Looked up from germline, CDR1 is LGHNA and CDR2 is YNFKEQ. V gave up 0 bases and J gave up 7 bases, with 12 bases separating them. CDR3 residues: CASSQDRPGNEAFF. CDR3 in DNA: TGTGCCAGCAGCCAAGATAGGCCAGGGAATGAAGCTTTCTTT.

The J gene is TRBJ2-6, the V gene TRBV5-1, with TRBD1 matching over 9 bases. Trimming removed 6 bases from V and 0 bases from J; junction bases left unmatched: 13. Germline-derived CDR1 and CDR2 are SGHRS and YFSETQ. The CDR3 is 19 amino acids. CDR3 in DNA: TGCGCCAGCACCTATAACCCGGGACAGGGTTCCTCTGGGGCCAACGTCCTGACTTTC. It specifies CASTYNPGQGSSGANVLTF.

The CDR3 bases are TGTGCCAGCACTCCCAGCGGACAGGGGACTTCACCCCTCCACTTT. It yields the protein CASTPSGQGTSPLHF. The rearrangement uses TRBV2 and TRBJ1-6; 9 nucleotides match TRBD1. The CDR3 has 15 residues. Looked up from germline, CDR1 is SNHLY and CDR2 is FYNNEI. J gave up 9 bases and V 7 bases, and 10 bases lay outside the gene matches.

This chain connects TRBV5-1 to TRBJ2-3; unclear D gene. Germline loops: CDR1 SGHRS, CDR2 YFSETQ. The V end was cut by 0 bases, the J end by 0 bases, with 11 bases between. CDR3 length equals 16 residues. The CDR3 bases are TGCGCCAGCAGCTTGGGCACCCTTCCTAGCACAGATACGCAGTATTTT. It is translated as CASSLGTLPSTDTQYF.

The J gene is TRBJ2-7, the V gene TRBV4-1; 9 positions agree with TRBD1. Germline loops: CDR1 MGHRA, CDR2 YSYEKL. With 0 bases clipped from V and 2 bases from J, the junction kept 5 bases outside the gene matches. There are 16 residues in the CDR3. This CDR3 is CASSQDTTGGPYEQYF. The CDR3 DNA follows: TGCGCCAGCAGCCAAGATACGACAGGGGGGCCCTACGAGCAGTACTTC.

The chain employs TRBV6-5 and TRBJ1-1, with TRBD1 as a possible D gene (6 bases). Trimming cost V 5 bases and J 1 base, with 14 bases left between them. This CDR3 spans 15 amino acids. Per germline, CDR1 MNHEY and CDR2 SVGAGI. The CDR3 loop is CASSRGGGGNTEAFF. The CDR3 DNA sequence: TGTGCCAGCAGTCGCGGCGGAGGGGGGAACACTGAAGCTTTCTTT.

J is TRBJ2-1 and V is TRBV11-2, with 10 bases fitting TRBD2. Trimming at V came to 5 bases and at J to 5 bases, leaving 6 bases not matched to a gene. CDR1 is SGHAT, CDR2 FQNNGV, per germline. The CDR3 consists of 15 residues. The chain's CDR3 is CASSGRTSGHNEQFF. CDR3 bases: TGTGCCAGCAGCGGCCGGACTAGCGGACACAATGAGCAGTTCTTC.

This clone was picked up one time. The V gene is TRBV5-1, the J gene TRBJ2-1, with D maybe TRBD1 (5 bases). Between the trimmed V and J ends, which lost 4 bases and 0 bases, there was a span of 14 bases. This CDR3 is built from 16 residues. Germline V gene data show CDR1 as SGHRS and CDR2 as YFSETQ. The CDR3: CASSPTDLSSYNEQFF. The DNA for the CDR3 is TGCGCCAGCAGCCCGACAGATTTAAGCTCCTACAATGAGCAGTTCTTC.

As DNA, the CDR3 is TGCAGCGTTGAAGCGGTCAGAGACACTGAAGCTTTCTTT. This encodes CSVEAVRDTEAFF. The rearrangement uses TRBV29-1 and TRBJ1-1; D call uncertain. The CDR3 totals 13 residues. The V end lost 1 base, the J end lost 3 bases, and 9 bases lay between the germline ends. Germline lookup yields CDR1 SQVTM and CDR2 ANQGSEA.

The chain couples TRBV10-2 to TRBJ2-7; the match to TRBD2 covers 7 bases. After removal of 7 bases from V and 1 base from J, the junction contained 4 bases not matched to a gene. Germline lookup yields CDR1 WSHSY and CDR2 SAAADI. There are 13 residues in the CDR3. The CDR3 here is CASKEGGSYEQYF. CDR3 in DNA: TGCGCCAGCAAGGAGGGAGGGTCCTACGAGCAGTACTTC.

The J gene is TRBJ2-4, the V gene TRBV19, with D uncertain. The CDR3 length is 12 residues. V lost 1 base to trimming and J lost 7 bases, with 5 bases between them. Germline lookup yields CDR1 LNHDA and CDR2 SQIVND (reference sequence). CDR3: CASSIGSNIQYF. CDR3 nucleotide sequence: TGTGCCAGTAGTATAGGGTCCAACATTCAGTACTTC.

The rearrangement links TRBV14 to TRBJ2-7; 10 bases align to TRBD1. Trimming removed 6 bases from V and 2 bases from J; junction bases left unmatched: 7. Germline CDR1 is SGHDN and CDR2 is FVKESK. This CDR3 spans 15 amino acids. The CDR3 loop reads CASSLPGQGTYEQYF. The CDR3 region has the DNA TGTGCCAGCAGTCTCCCGGGACAGGGGACCTACGAGCAGTACTTC.

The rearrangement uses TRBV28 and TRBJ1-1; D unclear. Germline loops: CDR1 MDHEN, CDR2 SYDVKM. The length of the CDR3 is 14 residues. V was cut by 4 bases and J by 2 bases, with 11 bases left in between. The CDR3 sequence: CASSSAGSNTEAFF. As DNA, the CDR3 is TGTGCCAGCAGTTCCGCAGGCTCAAACACTGAAGCTTTCTTT.

The chain's CDR3 is CASSLGQGSTGELFF. The CDR3 bases are TGTGCCAGCAGCTTGGGACAGGGAAGTACCGGGGAGCTGTTTTTT. The rearrangement joins TRBV5-8 to TRBJ2-2; 7 bases map to TRBD1. From germline, CDR1 is SGHTS and CDR2 YDEGEE. The CDR3 sequence is 15 residues long. V gave up 0 bases and J gave up 5 bases; unmatched junction bases: 4.

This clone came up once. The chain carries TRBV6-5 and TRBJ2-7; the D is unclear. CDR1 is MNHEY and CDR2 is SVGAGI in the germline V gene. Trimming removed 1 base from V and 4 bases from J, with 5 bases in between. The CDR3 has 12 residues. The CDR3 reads CASSYYRYEQYF. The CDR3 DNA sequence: TGTGCCAGCAGTTACTACAGATACGAGCAGTACTTC.

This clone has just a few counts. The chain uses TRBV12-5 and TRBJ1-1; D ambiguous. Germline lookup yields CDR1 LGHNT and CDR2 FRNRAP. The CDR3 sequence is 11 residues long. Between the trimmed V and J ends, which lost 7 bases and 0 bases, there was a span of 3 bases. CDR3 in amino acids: CASAVNTEAFF. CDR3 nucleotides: TGTGCTAGTGCAGTGAACACTGAAGCTTTCTTT.

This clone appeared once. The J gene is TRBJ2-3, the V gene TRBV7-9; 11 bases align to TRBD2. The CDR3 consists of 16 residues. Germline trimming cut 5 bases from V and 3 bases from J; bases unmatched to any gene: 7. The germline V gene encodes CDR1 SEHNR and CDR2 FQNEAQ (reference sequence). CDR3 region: CASSNRLAGTTDTQYF. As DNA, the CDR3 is TGTGCCAGCAGCAACCGACTAGCGGGGACTACAGATACGCAGTATTTT. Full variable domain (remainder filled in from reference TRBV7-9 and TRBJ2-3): DTGVSQNPRHKITKRGQNVTFRCDPISEHNRLYWYRQTLGQGPEFLTYFQNEAQLEKSRLLSDRFSAERPKGSFSTLEIQRTEQGDSAMYLCASSNRLAGTTDTQYFGPGTRLTVL.

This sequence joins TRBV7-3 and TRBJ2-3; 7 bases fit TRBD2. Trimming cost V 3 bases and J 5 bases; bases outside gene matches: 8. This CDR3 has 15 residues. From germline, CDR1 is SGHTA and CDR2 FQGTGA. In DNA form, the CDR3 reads TGTGCCAGCAGCTTGGAGCGGGGTCCACAAGATACGCAGTATTTT. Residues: CASSLERGPQDTQYF.

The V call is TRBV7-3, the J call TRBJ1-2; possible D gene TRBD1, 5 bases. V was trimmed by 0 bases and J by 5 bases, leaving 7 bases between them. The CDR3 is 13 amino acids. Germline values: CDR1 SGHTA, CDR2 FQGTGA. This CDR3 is CASSLTGEYGYTF. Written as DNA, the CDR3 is TGTGCCAGCAGCTTAACAGGGGAGTATGGCTACACCTTC.

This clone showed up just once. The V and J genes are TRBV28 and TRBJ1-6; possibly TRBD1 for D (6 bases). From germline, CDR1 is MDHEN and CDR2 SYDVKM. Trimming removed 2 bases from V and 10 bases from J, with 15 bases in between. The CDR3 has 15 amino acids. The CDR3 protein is CASSLGRGSYSPLHF. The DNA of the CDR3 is TGTGCCAGCAGTTTAGGCAGGGGATCCTACTCACCCCTCCACTTT.

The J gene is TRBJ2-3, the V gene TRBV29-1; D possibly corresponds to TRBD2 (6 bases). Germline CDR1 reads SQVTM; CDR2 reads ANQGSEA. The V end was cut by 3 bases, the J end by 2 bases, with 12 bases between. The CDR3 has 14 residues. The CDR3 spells CSVDGGTHTDTQYF. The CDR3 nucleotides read TGCAGCGTTGATGGGGGGACCCACACAGATACGCAGTATTTT.